This note documents a single T cell receptor beta chain sequence. Some clones are missing from TCRdb's copy, which holds only in-frame ones; the method was immunoSEQ multiplex PCR. The data hold 45,000 to 55,000 clones, with 85% to 95% observed a single time. This sample is drawn from a study of OX40 agonist ivuxolimab in advanced cancers. CDR1 is SGHVS and CDR2 is FNYEAQ in the germline V gene. The CDR3 extends over 14 amino acids. The V gene lost 5 bases and the J gene lost 1 base, with 6 bases spanning the gap. Sequenced material: CD4+ or CD8+ T cells sorted from blood, taken in a trial of the OX40 agonist ivuxolimab. This rearrangement joins TRBV7-6 to TRBJ2-6; D not resolved. This sequence was found in an adult with an advanced solid tumor such as melanoma, head and neck, liver or kidney cancer. CDR3 nucleotides: TGTGCCAGCAGCCCCCTGTCTGGGGCCAACGTCCTGACTTTC. It is translated as CASSPLSGANVLTF. The full variable domain, with the rest looked up from reference TRBV7-6 and TRBJ2-6, is GAGVSQSPRYKVTKRGQDVALRCDPISGHVSLYWYRQALGQGPEFLTYFNYEAQQDKSGLPNDRFSAERPEGSISTLTIQRTEQRDSAMYRCASSPLSGANVLTFGAGSRLTVL.